This note documents a single TCR beta chain sequence. As yet, its antigen is unknown. The sample belongs to a study of lymphopenia after photon versus proton radiotherapy. Study outcomes and limitations: After lymphocyte nadir, photon-treated repertoires showed oligoclonal expansion, especially CD8+ Temra. Proton therapy kept repertoires fairly stable, unlike photons, which gained effector/memory cells. Survival link was tested only in deceased patients; proton benefit remains a possibility. Larger post-nadir TCR diversity loss correlated inversely with survival in deceased patients.

The table came from immunoSEQ multiplex PCR; TCRdb's copy has only in-frame clones and leaves some out. Of 42,000 or so clones listed, around 86% were seen once; the top ten hold roughly 25%. V dropped 0 bases and J dropped 10 bases, with 13 bases sitting between them. The CDR3 extends over 14 amino acids. Germline V gene data show CDR1 as SGHNT and CDR2 as YENEEA. The clonotype was recovered from a woman aged 70-85 years with pancreatic cancer. The rearrangement joins TRBV11-3 to TRBJ2-1; D is unclear. Sample: peripheral blood, taken from a patient treated with proton-based radiotherapy. This CDR3 reads CASSLDPPRGEQFF. The DNA for the CDR3 is TGTGCCAGCAGCTTAGACCCGCCTCGAGGAGAGCAGTTCTTC.